The T cell receptor (beta chain) under discussion was sequenced for a study of somatic mutations in cytotoxic T cells in rheumatoid arthritis. About the research overall: Each patient's diagnosis was followed right away by a blood draw (roughly 33 ml EDTA), before any treatment.

Data came from immunoSEQ multiplex PCR; TCRdb stores just in-frame clones and leaves some out. The profile shows around 20,000 clones, around 83% of them singletons. The CD4+ and CD8+ fractions came from positive magnetic bead selection and were purity-checked by flow cytometry. V was pared by 4 bases and J by 2 bases, with 8 bases of the junction left unmatched. CDR3 length equals 15 residues. Germline values: CDR1 SGHKS, CDR2 YYEKEE (reference sequence). The sample consisted of CD8+ T cells sorted from blood. The sequence was obtained from a man aged 18 to 30 with rheumatoid arthritis. The genes are TRBV5-5 and TRBJ2-7, with 8 bases matching TRBD1. The CDR3 DNA sequence: TGTGCCAGCAGCCCCGAGGGACAGGTGGCCTACGAGCAGTACTTC. Translating gives CASSPEGQVAYEQYF.